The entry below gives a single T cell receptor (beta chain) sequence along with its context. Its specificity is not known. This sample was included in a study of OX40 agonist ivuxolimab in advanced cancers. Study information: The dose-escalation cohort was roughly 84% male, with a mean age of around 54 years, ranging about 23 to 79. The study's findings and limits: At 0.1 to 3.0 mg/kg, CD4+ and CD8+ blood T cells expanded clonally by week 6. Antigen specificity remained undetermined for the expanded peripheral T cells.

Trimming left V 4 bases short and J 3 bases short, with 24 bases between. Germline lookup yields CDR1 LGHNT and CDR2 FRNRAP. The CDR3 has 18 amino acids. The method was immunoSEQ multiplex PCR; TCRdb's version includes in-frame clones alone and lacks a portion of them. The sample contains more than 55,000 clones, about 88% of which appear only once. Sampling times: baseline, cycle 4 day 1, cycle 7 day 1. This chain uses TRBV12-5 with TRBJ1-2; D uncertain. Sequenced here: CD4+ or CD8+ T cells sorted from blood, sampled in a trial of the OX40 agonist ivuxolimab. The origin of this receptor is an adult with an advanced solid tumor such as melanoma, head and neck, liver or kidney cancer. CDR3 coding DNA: TGTGCTAGTGGTTCATCCGGGCTCCTAATGAGGGTAGACTATGGCTACACCTTC. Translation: CASGSSGLLMRVDYGYTF.